The 24 T cell receptor beta chains listed next were all sequenced from one sample in a study of cytomegalovirus exposure and HLA in healthy donors. PCR involved 60 Vbeta and 13 Jbeta primers. Libraries were prepared by immunoSEQ multiplex PCR; TCRdb keeps only in-frame clonotypes and omits some of them. The data contain about 160,000 clones, about three quarters of them singletons. The sequencing sample was made of PBMCs. The receptors originated from a female donor in good health and CMV-seronegative.

The chain uses TRBV5-6 and TRBJ1-2; TRBD1 matches 12 bases. The CDR3 spans 16 residues. Germline V gives CDR1 SGHDT, CDR2 YYEEEE. V lost 0 bases to trimming and J lost 3 bases; unmatched junction nucleotides: 3. CDR3 in DNA: TGTGCCAGCAGCTTGGTGGGACAGGGGGCGCACTATGGCTACACCTTC. It translates to CASSLVGQGAHYGYTF.

The CDR3 sequence is CASGLVSRPDSTDTQYF. The CDR3 coding sequence is TGTGCTAGTGGTTTGGTATCCCGCCCAGATTCCACAGATACGCAGTATTTT. V and J are TRBV12-5 and TRBJ2-3; D is undetermined. The length of the CDR3 is 17 residues. V shed 0 bases and J shed 2 bases, with 15 bases lying between them. Germline loops: CDR1 LGHNT, CDR2 FRNRAP.

The rearrangement joins TRBV9 to TRBJ2-7; 7 bases map to TRBD2. Germline loops: CDR1 SGDLS, CDR2 YYNGEE. This CDR3 region has 14 residues. The V and J ends lost 4 bases and 5 bases, in that order; junction bases with no gene match: 9. CDR3 in amino acids: CASSPMSGVNEQYF. DNA of the CDR3: TGTGCCAGCAGCCCTATGAGCGGGGTGAACGAGCAGTACTTC.

The rearrangement joins TRBV19 to TRBJ1-1; 8 bases agree with TRBD1. The CDR3 runs to 16 residues. Germline CDR1 LNHDA, CDR2 SQIVND (reference sequence). J was trimmed by 1 base and V by 3 bases; bases with no gene match: 7. Here the CDR3 reads CASSIYPTGENTEAFF. The CDR3 region has the DNA TGTGCCAGTAGTATTTACCCGACAGGGGAGAACACTGAAGCTTTCTTT.

The chain links TRBV6-5 to TRBJ1-5; D unclear. CDR1 is MNHEY, CDR2 SVGAGI, per germline. The CDR3 is 13 amino acids. V shed 7 bases and J shed 7 bases, with 14 bases lying between them. CDR3 loop: CASTLSPEQPQHF. As DNA, the CDR3 is TGTGCCAGCACCCTGAGTCCGGAGCAGCCCCAGCATTTT.

The chain combines TRBV6-5 with TRBJ1-3; D is uncertain. The V gene's germline CDR1 is MNHEY and CDR2 SVGAGI. The CDR3 loop spans 15 amino acids. V lost 7 bases, J lost 0 bases, and 13 bases lay in between. The CDR3 DNA follows: TGTGCCAGCACCCAGGCCCCGATCTCTGGAAACACCATATATTTT. Amino acid sequence: CASTQAPISGNTIYF.

The chain employs TRBV11-3 and TRBJ2-5, with TRBD2 matching 15 bases. The germline CDR1 and CDR2 sequences are SGHNT and YENEEA. The CDR3 spans 15 residues. Germline trimming cut 5 bases from V and 5 bases from J; bases unmatched to any gene: 3. DNA for the CDR3: TGTGCCAGCAGCGCCGGGACTAGCGGGGGGGAGACCCAGTACTTC. Translation: CASSAGTSGGETQYF. Looking up the rest from reference TRBV11-3 and TRBJ2-5 gives the full variable domain: EAGVVQSPRYKIIEKKQPVAFWCNPISGHNTLYWYLQNLGQGPELLIRYENEEAVDDSQLPKDRFSAERLKGVDSTLKIQPAELGDSAVYLCASSAGTSGGETQYFGPGTRLLVL.

The CDR3 protein is CASSQDHRQGNGYTF. The CDR3 bases are TGCGCCAGCAGCCAAGATCATCGACAGGGAAATGGCTACACCTTC. This rearrangement joins TRBV4-3 to TRBJ1-2; 7 bases match TRBD1. V was clipped by 0 bases and J by 6 bases; unmatched bases: 7. This CDR3 has 15 residues. The germline V gene encodes CDR1 LGHNA and CDR2 YSLEER.

This clone was picked up a small number of times. CDR3 sequence: CASRPTLGGEFYGYTF. In nucleotides, the CDR3 is TGCGCCAGCAGGCCTACCCTAGGGGGGGAGTTCTATGGCTACACCTTC. The chain has TRBV4-1 and TRBJ1-2, with a tentative D call TRBD1 (6 bases). The germline CDR1 and CDR2 sequences are MGHRA and YSYEKL. V lost 6 bases, J lost 4 bases, and 21 bases lay in between. The CDR3 is 16 residues long.

V usage is TRBV6-5 and J usage is TRBJ2-5, with D possibly being TRBD1 (7 bases). The J call may be faulty, since TRBJ2-7 better matches the DNA end. CDR1 is MNHEY, CDR2 SVGAGI, per germline. This CDR3 comprises 15 residues. The CDR3 coding sequence is TGTGCCAGCAGTTATCGCGGGGACAGCTCCTACGAGCAGTACTTC. Its protein product is CASSYRGDSSYEQYF.

The chain links TRBV25-1 to TRBJ2-4, with 7 bases lining up with TRBD1. Germline V gives CDR1 MGHDK, CDR2 SYGVNS. V shed 7 bases and J 9 bases; nucleotides not matched to a gene: 9. CDR3 length equals 13 residues. The CDR3 loop reads CASTQGERGIQYF. The CDR3 DNA reads TGTGCCAGCACTCAGGGGGAGCGAGGCATTCAGTACTTC.

V and J are TRBV7-3 and TRBJ1-6; 7 nucleotides match TRBD1. J lost 7 bases, V lost 4 bases, and 7 bases had no gene match. Germline CDR1 SGHTA, CDR2 FQGTGA. The CDR3 totals 15 residues. The CDR3 DNA sequence: TGTGCCAGCAGCTCGAGCGTGACAGGGAATTCACCCCTCCACTTT. This sequence encodes CASSSSVTGNSPLHF.

This rearrangement joins TRBV9 to TRBJ2-7; TRBD2 aligns across 11 bases. J was trimmed by 7 bases and V by 3 bases; bases with no gene match: 6. The CDR3 is made up of 14 amino acids. The germline CDR1 and CDR2 sequences are SGDLS and YYNGEE. For the CDR3, the DNA is TGTGCCAGCAGCGCACTAGCGGGGGTCCAAGAGCAGTACTTC. It codes for CASSALAGVQEQYF.

The gene calls are TRBV7-2 and TRBJ1-5; D might be TRBD1 (5 bases). The V gene's germline CDR1 is SGHTA and CDR2 FQGNSA. This CDR3 spans 18 amino acids. V was clipped by 1 base and J by 4 bases, with 20 bases between them. The CDR3 bases are TGTGCCAGCAGCTTAGTGGGCCGAAATTGGGGGGGAAATCAGCCCCAGCATTTT. It yields the protein CASSLVGRNWGGNQPQHF. Supplemented by reference TRBV7-2 and TRBJ1-5, the full variable domain reads GAGVSQSPSNKVTEKGKDVELRCDPISGHTALYWYRQSLGQGLEFLIYFQGNSAPDKSGLPSDRFSAERTGGSVSTLTIQRTQQEDSAVYLCASSLVGRNWGGNQPQHFGDGTRLSIL.

The chain couples TRBV18 to TRBJ2-5, with D possibly TRBD2 on 6 matching bases. Per the germline V gene, CDR1 is KGHSH and CDR2 is LQKENI. The CDR3 has 13 residues. V lost 8 bases to trimming and J lost 1 base, with 11 bases between them. This chain's CDR3 is CASSQLAQETQYF. CDR3 bases: TGTGCCAGCAGCCAACTAGCCCAAGAGACCCAGTACTTC. The complete variable domain, with remaining parts taken from reference TRBV18 and TRBJ2-5, reads NAGVMQNPRHLVRRRGQEARLRCSPMKGHSHVYWYRQLPEEGLKFMVYLQKENIIDESGMPKERFSAEFPKEGPSILRIQQVVRGDSAAYFCASSQLAQETQYFGPGTRLLVL.

The gene calls are TRBV15 and TRBJ2-2; tentatively, D is TRBD2 (6 bases). Trimming removed 4 bases from V and 0 bases from J, with 12 bases in between. The CDR3 spans 16 residues. From germline, CDR1 is LNHNV and CDR2 YYDKDF (reference sequence). Here the CDR3 reads CATSIQGGPNTGELFF. In DNA form, the CDR3 reads TGTGCCACCAGCATCCAAGGAGGGCCGAACACCGGGGAGCTGTTTTTT.

This clone was counted only a few times. V and J are TRBV28 and TRBJ1-2, with TRBD1 as a possible D gene (6 bases). The CDR3 runs to 13 residues. V was clipped by 6 bases and J by 1 base, with 9 bases between them. CDR1 and CDR2 from the germline V gene are MDHEN and SYDVKM. The CDR3: CASSQDSNYGYTF. Written as DNA, the CDR3 is TGTGCCAGCAGCCAGGACAGTAACTATGGCTACACCTTC.

The chain couples TRBV5-6 to TRBJ2-7; 8 nucleotides agree with TRBD1. Germline V gives CDR1 SGHDT, CDR2 YYEEEE. Trimming took 4 bases from V and 5 from J; bases not matched to a gene: 8. This CDR3 region has 14 residues. The chain's CDR3 is CASSEDRVDHEQYF. In nucleotides, the CDR3 is TGTGCCAGCAGCGAGGACAGGGTCGACCACGAGCAGTACTTC.

The CDR3 DNA reads TGTGCCAGCAGATTAGAGCAGGTCCTACGCAATGAGCAGTTCTTC. Its translation: CASRLEQVLRNEQFF. This chain connects TRBV28 to TRBJ2-1; D ambiguous. Germline assignment: CDR1 MDHEN and CDR2 SYDVKM. Trimming pared 6 bases from V and 6 bases from J, leaving 18 bases between. The CDR3 runs to 15 residues.

V is TRBV7-9 and J is TRBJ1-1; 10 positions agree with TRBD1. After removal of 4 bases from V and 8 bases from J, the junction contained 4 bases not matched to a gene. The CDR3 totals 13 residues. Per germline, CDR1 SEHNR and CDR2 FQNEAQ (reference sequence). The CDR3 here is CASSSTGGPEAFF. In DNA, the CDR3 is TGTGCCAGCAGCTCGACAGGGGGCCCCGAAGCTTTCTTT.

In nucleotides, the CDR3 is TGCGCCAGCAGCCCGTATTCCGGGGGGCGCGGCGGGGAGCTGTTTTTT. It encodes CASSPYSGGRGGELFF. This rearrangement joins TRBV4-3 to TRBJ2-2; maybe TRBD2 (7 bases). V lost 4 bases, J lost 7 bases, and 19 bases lay in between. Germline values: CDR1 LGHNA, CDR2 YSLEER. This CDR3 contains 16 residues.

Remarks on this clone: Other DNA sequences from this sample encode an identical CDR3 as well. The chain uses TRBV9 and TRBJ2-2; unclear D gene. Trimming pared 4 bases from V and 7 bases from J, leaving 14 bases between. The germline V gene encodes CDR1 SGDLS and CDR2 YYNGEE. The CDR3 consists of 14 residues. CDR3 loop: CASSPLPASGELFF. The CDR3 bases are TGTGCCAGCAGCCCCCTCCCCGCCAGCGGGGAGCTGTTTTTT.

The chain has TRBV10-1 and TRBJ1-1; 9 bases are a match to TRBD1. Germline CDR1 WNHNN, CDR2 SYGVQD (reference sequence). This CDR3 region has 15 residues. Trimming took 0 bases from V and 7 from J; bases not matched to a gene: 6. The CDR3 sequence is CASSESGTGNGEAFF. The CDR3 bases are TGCGCCAGCAGTGAGTCCGGGACAGGGAACGGTGAAGCTTTCTTT.

The chain has TRBV19 and TRBJ1-2; 8 bases align to TRBD1. The germline gives CDR1 LNHDA, CDR2 SQIVND (reference sequence). This CDR3 region has 15 residues. The ends lost 5 bases at V and 3 bases at J; junction bases unmatched: 8. The CDR3 DNA follows: TGTGCCAGTAGTCAGGGACCGGGACAGGACTATGGCTACACCTTC. Residues: CASSQGPGQDYGYTF.